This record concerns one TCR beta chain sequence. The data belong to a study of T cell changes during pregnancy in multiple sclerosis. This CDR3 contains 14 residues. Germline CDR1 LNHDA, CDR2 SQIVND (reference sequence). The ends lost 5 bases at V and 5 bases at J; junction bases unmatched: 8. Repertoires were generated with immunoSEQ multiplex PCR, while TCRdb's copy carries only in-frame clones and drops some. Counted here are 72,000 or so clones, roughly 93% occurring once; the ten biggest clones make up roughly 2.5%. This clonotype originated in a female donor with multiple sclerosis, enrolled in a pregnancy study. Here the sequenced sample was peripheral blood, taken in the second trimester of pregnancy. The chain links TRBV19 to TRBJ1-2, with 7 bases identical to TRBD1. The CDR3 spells CASSLRGHQYGYTF. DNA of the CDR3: TGTGCCAGTAGTCTAAGGGGGCATCAATATGGCTACACCTTC.